This TCR beta chain appears in the sequencing data of a study of cytomegalovirus exposure and HLA in healthy donors. 13 Jbeta primers and 60 Vbeta primers were used for the PCR. Libraries were prepared by immunoSEQ multiplex PCR; TCRdb keeps only in-frame clonotypes and omits some of them. This sample has over 150,000 clones; roughly nine tenths occur once, and the top ten carry 0.2% to 0.3%. The source is a girl under three years old in good health and CMV-seronegative. The sample was PBMCs.

The CDR3 nucleotides are TGTGCCAGCAGCCAACGTTCGGACAAGCCTGACCAGTACTTC. Its protein is CASSQRSDKPDQYF. The rearrangement uses TRBV4-2 and TRBJ2-5; tentative D call: TRBD1 (5 bases). The CDR3 consists of 14 residues. V lost 2 bases and J lost 10, with 17 bases in between. Germline V CDR1 and CDR2: LGHNA, YNFKEQ.